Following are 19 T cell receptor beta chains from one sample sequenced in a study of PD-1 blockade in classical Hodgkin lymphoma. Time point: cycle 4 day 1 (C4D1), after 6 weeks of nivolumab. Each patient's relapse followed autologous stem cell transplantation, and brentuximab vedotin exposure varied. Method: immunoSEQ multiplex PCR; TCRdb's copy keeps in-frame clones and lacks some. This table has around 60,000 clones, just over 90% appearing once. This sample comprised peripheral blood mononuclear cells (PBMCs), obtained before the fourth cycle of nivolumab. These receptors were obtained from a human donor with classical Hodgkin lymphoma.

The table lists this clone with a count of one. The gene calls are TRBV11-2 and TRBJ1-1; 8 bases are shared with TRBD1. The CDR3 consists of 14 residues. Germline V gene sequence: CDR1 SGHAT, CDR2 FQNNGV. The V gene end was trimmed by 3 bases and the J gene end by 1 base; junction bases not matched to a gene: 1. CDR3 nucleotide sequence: TGTGCCAGCAGCTTTGGGACAGGGAACACTGAAGCTTTCTTT. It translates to CASSFGTGNTEAFF.

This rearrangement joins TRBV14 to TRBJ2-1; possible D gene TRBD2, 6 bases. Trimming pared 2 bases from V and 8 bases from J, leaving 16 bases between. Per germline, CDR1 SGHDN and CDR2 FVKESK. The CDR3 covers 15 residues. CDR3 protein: CASSQLGLRRDEQFF. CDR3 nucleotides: TGTGCCAGCAGCCAACTAGGGCTCCGGAGGGATGAGCAGTTCTTC.

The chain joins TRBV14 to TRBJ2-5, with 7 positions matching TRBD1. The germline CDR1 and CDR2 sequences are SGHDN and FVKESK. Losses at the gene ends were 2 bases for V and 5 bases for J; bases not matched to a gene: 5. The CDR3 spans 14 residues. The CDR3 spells CASSQMTGWETQYF. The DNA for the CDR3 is TGTGCCAGCAGCCAAATGACAGGGTGGGAGACCCAGTACTTC.

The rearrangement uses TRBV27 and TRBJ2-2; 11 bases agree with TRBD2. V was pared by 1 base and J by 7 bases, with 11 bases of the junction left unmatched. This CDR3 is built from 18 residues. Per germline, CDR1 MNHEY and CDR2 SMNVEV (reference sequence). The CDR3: CASSLLVAGGPRSGELFF. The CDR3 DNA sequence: TGTGCCAGCAGTTTATTAGTAGCGGGAGGGCCGCGAAGCGGGGAGCTGTTTTTT.

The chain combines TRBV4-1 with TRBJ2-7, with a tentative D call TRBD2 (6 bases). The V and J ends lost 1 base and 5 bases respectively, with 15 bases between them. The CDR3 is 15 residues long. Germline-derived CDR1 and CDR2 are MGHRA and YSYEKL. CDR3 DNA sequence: TGCGCCAGCAGCCAAGTCGGGAGAACTGTGGACGAGCAGTACTTC. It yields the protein CASSQVGRTVDEQYF.

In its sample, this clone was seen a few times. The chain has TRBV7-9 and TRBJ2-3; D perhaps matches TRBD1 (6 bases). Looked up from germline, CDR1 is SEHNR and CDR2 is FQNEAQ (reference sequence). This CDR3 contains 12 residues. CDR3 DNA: TGTGCAGGGGGACCTAGCACAGATACGCAGTATTTT. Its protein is CAGGPSTDTQYF.

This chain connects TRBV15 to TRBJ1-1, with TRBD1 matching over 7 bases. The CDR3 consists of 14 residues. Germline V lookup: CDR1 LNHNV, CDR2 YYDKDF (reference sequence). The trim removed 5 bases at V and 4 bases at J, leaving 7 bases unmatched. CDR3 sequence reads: CATSAQGVGTEAFF. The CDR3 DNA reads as TGTGCCACCAGCGCCCAGGGGGTCGGCACTGAAGCTTTCTTT.

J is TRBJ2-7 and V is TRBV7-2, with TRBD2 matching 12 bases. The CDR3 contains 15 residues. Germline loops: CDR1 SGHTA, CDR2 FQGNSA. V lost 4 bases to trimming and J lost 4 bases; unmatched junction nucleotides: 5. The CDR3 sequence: CASSSLAGGLYEQYF. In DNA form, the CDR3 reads TGTGCCAGCAGCTCCCTAGCGGGAGGGCTGTACGAGCAGTACTTC.

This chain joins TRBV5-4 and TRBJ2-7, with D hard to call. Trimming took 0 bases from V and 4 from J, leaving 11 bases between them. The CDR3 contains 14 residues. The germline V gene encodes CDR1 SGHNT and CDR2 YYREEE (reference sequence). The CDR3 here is CASSLGVNDYEQYF. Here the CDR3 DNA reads TGTGCCAGCAGCTTGGGGGTCAACGATTACGAGCAGTACTTC.

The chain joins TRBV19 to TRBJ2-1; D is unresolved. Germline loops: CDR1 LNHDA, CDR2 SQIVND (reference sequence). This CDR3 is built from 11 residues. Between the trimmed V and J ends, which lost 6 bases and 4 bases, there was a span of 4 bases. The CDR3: CASRNYNEQFF. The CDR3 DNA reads TGTGCCAGTAGGAATTACAATGAGCAGTTCTTC. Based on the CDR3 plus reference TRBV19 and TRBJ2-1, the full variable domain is DGGITQSPKYLFRKEGQNVTLSCEQNLNHDAMYWYRQDPGQGLRLIYYSQIVNDFQKGDIAEGYSVSREKKESFPLTVTSAQKNPTAFYLCASRNYNEQFFGPGTRLTVL.

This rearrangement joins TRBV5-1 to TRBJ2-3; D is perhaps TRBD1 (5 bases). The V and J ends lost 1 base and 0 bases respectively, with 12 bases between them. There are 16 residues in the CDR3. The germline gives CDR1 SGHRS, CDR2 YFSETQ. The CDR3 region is CASSLTWTQSTDTQYF. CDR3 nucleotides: TGCGCCAGCAGCTTGACCTGGACACAGAGCACAGATACGCAGTATTTT.

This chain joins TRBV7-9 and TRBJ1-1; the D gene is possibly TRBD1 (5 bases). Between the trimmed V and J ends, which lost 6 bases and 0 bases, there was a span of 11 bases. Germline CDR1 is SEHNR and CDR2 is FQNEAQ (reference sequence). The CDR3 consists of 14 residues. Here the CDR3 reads CASRWGGMNTEAFF. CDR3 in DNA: TGTGCCAGCAGATGGGGGGGAATGAACACTGAAGCTTTCTTT.

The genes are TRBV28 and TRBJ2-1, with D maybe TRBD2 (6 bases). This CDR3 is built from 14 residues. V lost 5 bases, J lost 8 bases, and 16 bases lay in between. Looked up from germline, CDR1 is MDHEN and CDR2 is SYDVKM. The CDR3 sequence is CASSALGGRDEQFF. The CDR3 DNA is TGTGCCAGCAGTGCCTTGGGAGGTAGGGATGAGCAGTTCTTC. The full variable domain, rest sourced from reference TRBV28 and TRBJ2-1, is DVKVTQSSRYLVKRTGEKVFLECVQDMDHENMFWYRQDPGLGLRLIYFSYDVKMKEKGDIPEGYSVSREKKERFSLILESASTNQTSMYLCASSALGGRDEQFFGPGTRLTVL.

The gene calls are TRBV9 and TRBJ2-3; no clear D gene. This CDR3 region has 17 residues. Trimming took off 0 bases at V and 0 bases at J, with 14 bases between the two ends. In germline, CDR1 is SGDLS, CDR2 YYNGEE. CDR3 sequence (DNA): TGTGCCAGCAGCGTAGCTACTGGCTACTATAGCACAGATACGCAGTATTTT. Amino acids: CASSVATGYYSTDTQYF.

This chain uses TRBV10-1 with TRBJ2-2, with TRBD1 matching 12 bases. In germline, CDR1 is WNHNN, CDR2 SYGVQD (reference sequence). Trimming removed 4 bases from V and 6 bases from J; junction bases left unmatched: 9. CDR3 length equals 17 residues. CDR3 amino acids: CASSAGTGGPFAGELFF. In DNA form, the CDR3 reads TGCGCCAGCAGTGCTGGGACAGGGGGCCCGTTTGCCGGGGAGCTGTTTTTT.

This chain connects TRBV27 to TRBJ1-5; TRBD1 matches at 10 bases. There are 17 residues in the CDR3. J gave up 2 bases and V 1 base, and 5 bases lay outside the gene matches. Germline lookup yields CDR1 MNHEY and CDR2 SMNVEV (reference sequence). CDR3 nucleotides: TGTGCCAGCAGTTTATATGGGACAGGGGAGGGCAATCAGCCCCAGCATTTT. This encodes CASSLYGTGEGNQPQHF.

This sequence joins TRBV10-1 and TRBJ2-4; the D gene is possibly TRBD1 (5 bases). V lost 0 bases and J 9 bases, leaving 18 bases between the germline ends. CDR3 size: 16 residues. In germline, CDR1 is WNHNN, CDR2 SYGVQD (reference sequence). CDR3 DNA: TGCGCCAGCAGTGAGTCGACCCCTGGACATCTGGGCATTCAGTACTTC. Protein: CASSESTPGHLGIQYF.

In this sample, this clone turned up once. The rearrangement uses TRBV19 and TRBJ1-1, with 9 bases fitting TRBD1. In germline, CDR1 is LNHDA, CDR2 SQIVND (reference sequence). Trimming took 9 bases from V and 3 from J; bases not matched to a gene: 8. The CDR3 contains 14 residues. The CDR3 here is CASRDRVVYTEAFF. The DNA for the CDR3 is TGTGCCAGCCGGGACAGGGTGGTTTACACTGAAGCTTTCTTT.

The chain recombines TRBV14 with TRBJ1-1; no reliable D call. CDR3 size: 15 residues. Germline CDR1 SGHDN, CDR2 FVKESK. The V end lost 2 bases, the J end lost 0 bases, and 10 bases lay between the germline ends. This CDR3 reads CASSQLEQLNTEAFF. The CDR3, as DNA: TGTGCCAGCAGCCAATTGGAACAGTTGAACACTGAAGCTTTCTTT.